The table lists the clone carrying this T cell receptor (beta chain) with a few counts. Its antigen remains unknown. This sample is part of a study of molecular identifiers for immune sequencing clone quantification. Study overall: Split five ways in replicates, RNA from roughly 20,000 or 100,000 naive CD8 cells had four portions sequenced. Study-wide points: Clones exceeding 20 RNA copies carried over 99% of effector molecules but under 1% of naive-cell molecules.

With 8 bases removed from V and 1 base from J, the gap between germline ends came to 14 bases. Per germline, CDR1 LGHNA and CDR2 YSLEER. This CDR3 region has 15 residues. Previously published methods and listed TCR primers were used for the bulk TCR libraries. TCRdb analysed the PCR reads with MiXCR anew, one entry per CDR3 protein. The repertoire has approximately 550,000 distinct CDR3 sequences, about 20% of them found once; the top ten carry about 0.8%. Investigators produced naive CD8 libraries from around 20,000 to 1,000,000 sorted cells, drawing on 10%, 30% or 50% RNA. This clonotype originated in a human donor in good health. Some libraries in this study had Jurkat cell RNA spiked in. Specimen: naive CD8+ T cells from blood, with Jurkat cell RNA spiked in. Subset in this sample: FACS-sorted CD8+CD4-CCR7+CD45RA+ naive T cells. The chain employs TRBV4-3 and TRBJ1-4; D might be TRBD1 (5 bases). CDR3 coding DNA: TGCGCCAGCCGAGGGACCTCACAAACTAATGAAAAACTGTTTTTT. It translates to CASRGTSQTNEKLFF.